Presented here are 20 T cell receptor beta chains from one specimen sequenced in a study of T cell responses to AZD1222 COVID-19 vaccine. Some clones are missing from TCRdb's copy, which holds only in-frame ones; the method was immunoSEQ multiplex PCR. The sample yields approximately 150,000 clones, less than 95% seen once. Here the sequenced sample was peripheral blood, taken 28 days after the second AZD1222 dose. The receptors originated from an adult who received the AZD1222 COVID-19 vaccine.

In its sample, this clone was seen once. CDR3 amino acids: CASSRPQGTGNTIYF. The CDR3, as DNA: TGTGCCAGCAGCCGCCCCCAGGGAACTGGAAACACCATATATTTT. The rearrangement links TRBV6-2 or TRBV6-3 to TRBJ1-3; weak D call: TRBD1 (5 bases). Germline loops: CDR1 MNHEY, CDR2 SVGEGT. The CDR3 sequence is 15 residues long. V shed 6 bases and J shed 2 bases, with 14 bases lying between them.

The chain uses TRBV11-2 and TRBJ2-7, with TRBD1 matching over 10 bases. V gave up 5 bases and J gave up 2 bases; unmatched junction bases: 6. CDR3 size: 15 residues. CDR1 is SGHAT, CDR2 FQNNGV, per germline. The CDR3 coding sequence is TGTGCCAGCAGCCCCCTAGGGACAGGGGCCTACGAGCAGTACTTC. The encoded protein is CASSPLGTGAYEQYF.

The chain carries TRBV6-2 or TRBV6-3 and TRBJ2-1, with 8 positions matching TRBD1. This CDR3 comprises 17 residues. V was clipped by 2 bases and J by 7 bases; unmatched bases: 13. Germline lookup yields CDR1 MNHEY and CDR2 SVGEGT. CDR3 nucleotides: TGTGCCAGCAGTTACGTCGGGACAGGCCCCCCAGGTAATGAGCAGTTCTTC. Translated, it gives CASSYVGTGPPGNEQFF.

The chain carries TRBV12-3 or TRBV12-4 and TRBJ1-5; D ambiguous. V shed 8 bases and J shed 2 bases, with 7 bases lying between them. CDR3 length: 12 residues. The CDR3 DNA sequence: TGTGCCAGCTCACCGGGCAATCAGCCCCAGCATTTT. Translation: CASSPGNQPQHF.

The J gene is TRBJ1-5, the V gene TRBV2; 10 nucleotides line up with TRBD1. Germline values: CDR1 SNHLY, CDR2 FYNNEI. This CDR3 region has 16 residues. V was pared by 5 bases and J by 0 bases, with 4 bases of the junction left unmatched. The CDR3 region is CASSRDRGNSNQPQHF. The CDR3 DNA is TGTGCCAGCAGTAGGGACAGGGGCAATAGCAATCAGCCCCAGCATTTT.

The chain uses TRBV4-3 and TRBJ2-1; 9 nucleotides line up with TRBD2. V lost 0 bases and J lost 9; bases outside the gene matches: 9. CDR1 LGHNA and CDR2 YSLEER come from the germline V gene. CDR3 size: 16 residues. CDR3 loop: CASSQDLVAGASEQFF. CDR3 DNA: TGCGCCAGCAGCCAAGATTTGGTAGCGGGAGCGAGTGAGCAGTTCTTC.

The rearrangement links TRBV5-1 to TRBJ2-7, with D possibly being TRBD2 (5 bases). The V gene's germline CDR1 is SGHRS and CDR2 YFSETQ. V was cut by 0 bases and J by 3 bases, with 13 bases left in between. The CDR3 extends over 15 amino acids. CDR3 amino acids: CASSLGLEGNYEQYF. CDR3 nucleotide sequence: TGCGCCAGCAGCTTGGGGCTTGAGGGAAACTACGAGCAGTACTTC.

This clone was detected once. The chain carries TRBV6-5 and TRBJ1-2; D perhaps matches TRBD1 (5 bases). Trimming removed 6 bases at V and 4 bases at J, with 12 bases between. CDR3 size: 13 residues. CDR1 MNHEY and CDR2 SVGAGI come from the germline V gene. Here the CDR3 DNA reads TGTGCCAGCAGCGCAGGGATGGGCTATGGCTACACCTTC. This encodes CASSAGMGYGYTF.

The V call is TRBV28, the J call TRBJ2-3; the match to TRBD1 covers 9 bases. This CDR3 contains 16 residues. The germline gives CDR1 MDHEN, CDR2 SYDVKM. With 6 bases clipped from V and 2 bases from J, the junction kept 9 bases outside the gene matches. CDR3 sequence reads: CASSPTGTGLTDTQYF. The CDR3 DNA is TGTGCCAGCAGCCCCACCGGGACAGGGCTCACAGATACGCAGTATTTT.

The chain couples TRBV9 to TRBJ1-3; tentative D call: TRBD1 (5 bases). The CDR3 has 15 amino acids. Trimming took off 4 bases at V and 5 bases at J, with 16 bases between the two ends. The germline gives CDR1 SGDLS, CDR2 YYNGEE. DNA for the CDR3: TGTGCCAGCAGCTCCCACGGGGACCTGCGAAACACCATATATTTT. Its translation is CASSSHGDLRNTIYF.

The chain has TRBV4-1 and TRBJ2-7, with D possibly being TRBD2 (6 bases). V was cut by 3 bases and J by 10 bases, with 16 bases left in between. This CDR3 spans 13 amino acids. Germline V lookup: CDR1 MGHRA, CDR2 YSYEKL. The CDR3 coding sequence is TGCGCCAGCAGCCAGGGACTGACTGGGCGACAGTACTTC. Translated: CASSQGLTGRQYF.

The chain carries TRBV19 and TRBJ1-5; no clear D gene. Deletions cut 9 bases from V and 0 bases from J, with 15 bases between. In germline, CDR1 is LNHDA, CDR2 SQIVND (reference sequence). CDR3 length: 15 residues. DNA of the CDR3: TGTGCCAGCAGCCCCACGGCGGTTAGCAATCAGCCCCAGCATTTT. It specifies CASSPTAVSNQPQHF.

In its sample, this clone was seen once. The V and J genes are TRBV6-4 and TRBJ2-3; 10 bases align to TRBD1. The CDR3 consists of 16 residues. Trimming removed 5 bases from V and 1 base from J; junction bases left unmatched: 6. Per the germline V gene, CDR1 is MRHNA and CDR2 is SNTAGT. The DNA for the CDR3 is TGTGCCAGCAGTCCTTCCGGGACAGGGGGCACAGATACGCAGTATTTT. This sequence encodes CASSPSGTGGTDTQYF.

CDR3 in DNA: TGTGCCAGCAGTTTAGGTTCTGCCCTCGGGGAGACCCAGTACTTC. Translated: CASSLGSALGETQYF. This rearrangement joins TRBV27 to TRBJ2-5; D remains unclear. CDR1 is MNHEY and CDR2 is SMNVEV in the germline V gene (reference sequence). The CDR3 has 15 residues. V lost 2 bases and J 5 bases, leaving 15 bases between the germline ends.

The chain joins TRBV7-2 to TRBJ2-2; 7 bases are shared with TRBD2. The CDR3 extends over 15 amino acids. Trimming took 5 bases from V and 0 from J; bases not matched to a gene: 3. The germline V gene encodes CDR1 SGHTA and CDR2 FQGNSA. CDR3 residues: CASSPGTTNTGELFF. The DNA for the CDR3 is TGTGCCAGCAGCCCCGGGACTACGAACACCGGGGAGCTGTTTTTT.

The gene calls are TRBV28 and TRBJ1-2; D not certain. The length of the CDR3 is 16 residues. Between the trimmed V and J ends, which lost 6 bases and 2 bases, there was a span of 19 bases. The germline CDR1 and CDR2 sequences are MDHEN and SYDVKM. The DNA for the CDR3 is TGTGCCAGCAGCAGGACGTCGCGGCCTGTAAACTATGGCTACACCTTC. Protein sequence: CASSRTSRPVNYGYTF.

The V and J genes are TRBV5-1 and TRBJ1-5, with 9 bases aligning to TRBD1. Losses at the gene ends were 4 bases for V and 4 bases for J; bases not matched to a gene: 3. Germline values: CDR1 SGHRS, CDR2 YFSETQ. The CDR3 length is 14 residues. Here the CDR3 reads CASSMGTGNQPQHF. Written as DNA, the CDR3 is TGCGCCAGCAGCATGGGGACAGGGAATCAGCCCCAGCATTTT.

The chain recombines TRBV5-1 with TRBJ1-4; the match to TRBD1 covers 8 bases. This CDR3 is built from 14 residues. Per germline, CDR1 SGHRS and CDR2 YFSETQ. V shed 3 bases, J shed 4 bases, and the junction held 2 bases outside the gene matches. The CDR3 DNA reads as TGCGCCAGCAGCTCAGGACAGGGTAATGAAAAACTGTTTTTT. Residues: CASSSGQGNEKLFF. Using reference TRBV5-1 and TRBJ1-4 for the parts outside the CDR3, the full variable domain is KAGVTQTPRYLIKTRGQQVTLSCSPISGHRSVSWYQQTPGQGLQFLFEYFSETQRNKGNFPGRFSGRQFSNSRSEMNVSTLELGDSALYLCASSSGQGNEKLFFGSGTQLSVL.

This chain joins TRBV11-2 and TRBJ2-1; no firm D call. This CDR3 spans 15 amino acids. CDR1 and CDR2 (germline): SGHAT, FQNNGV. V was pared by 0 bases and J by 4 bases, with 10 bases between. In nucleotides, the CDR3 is TGTGCCAGCAGCTTAGAAGGCGCGGCATACAATGAGCAGTTCTTC. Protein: CASSLEGAAYNEQFF.

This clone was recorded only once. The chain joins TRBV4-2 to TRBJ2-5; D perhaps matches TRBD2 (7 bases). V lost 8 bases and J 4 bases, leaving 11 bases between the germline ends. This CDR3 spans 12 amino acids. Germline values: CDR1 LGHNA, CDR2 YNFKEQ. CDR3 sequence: CASGGARETQYF. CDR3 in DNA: TGTGCCAGCGGGGGGGCCCGAGAGACCCAGTACTTC.